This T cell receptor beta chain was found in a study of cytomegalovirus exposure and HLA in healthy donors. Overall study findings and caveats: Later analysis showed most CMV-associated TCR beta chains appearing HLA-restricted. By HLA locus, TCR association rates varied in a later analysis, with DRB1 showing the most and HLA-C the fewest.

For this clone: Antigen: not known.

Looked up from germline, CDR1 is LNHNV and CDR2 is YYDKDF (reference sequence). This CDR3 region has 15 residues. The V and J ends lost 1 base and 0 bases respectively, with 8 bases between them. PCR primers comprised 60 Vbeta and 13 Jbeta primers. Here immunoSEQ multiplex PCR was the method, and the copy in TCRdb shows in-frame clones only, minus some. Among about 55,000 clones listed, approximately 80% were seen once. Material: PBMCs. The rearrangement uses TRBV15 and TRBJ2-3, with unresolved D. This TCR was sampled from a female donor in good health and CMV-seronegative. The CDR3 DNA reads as TGTGCCACCAGCAGAGGATCAGGTAGCACAGATACGCAGTATTTT. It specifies CATSRGSGSTDTQYF. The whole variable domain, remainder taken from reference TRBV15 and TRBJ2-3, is DAMVIQNPRYQVTQFGKPVTLSCSQTLNHNVMYWYQQKSSQAPKLLFHYYDKDFNNEADTPDNFQSRRPNTSFCFLDIRSPGLGDTAMYLCATSRGSGSTDTQYFGPGTRLTVL.